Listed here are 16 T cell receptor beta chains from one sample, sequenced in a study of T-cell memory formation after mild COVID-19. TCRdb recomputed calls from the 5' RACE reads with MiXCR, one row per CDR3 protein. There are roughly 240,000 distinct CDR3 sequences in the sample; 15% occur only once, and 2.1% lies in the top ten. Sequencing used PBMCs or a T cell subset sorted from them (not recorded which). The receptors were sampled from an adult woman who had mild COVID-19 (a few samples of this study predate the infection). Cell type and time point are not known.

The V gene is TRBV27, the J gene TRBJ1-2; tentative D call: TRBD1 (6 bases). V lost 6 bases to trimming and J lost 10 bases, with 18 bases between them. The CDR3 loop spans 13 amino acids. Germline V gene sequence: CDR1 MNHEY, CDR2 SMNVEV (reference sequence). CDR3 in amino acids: CASRKLRGAAYTF. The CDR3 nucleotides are TGTGCCAGCAGGAAACTCAGGGGCGCAGCCTACACCTTC.

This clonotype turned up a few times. CDR3 DNA: TGTGCCAGCAGCCTCGGGACAGGGGACGAGCAGTACTTC. This codes for CASSLGTGDEQYF. V is TRBV7-9 and J is TRBJ2-7, with 10 bases fitting TRBD1. CDR3 length: 13 amino acids. Germline assignment: CDR1 SEHNR and CDR2 FQNEAQ (reference sequence). V dropped 5 bases and J dropped 5; count of bases not matched to a gene: 3. Full variable domain (missing parts from reference TRBV7-9 and TRBJ2-7): DTGVSQNPRHKITKRGQNVTFRCDPISEHNRLYWYRQTLGQGPEFLTYFQNEAQLEKSRLLSDRFSAERPKGSFSTLEIQRTEQGDSAMYLCASSLGTGDEQYFGPGTRLTVT.

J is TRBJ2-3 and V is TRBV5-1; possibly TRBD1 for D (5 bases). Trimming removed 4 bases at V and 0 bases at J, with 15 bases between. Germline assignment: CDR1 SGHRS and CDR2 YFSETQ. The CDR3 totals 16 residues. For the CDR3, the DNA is TGCGCCAGCAGCCCCGGACAAATATACAGCACAGATACGCAGTATTTT. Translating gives CASSPGQIYSTDTQYF.

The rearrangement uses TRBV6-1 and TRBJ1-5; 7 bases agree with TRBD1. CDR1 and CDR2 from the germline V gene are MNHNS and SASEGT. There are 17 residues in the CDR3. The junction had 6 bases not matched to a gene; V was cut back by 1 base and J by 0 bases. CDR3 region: CASSEVGTVYSNQPQHF. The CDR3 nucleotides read TGTGCCAGCAGTGAAGTAGGGACAGTCTATAGCAATCAGCCCCAGCATTTT.

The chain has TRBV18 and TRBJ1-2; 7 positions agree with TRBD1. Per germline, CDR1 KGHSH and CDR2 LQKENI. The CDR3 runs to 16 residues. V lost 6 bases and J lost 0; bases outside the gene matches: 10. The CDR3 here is CASSPGQPRPNYGYTF. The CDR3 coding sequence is TGTGCCAGCTCCCCGGGACAGCCTCGGCCTAACTATGGCTACACCTTC.

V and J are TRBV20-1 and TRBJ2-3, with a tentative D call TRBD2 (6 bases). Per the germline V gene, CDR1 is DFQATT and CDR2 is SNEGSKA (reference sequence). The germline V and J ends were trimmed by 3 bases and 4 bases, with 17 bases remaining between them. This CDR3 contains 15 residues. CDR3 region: CSARVGGSYADTQYF. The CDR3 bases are TGCAGTGCTAGGGTAGGAGGGAGTTACGCAGATACGCAGTATTTT.

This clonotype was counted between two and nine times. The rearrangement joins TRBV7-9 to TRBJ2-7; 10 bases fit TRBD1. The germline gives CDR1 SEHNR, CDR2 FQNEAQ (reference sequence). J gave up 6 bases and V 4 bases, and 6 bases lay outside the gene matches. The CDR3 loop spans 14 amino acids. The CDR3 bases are TGTGCCAGCAGCTGGGACAGGGGAATTGGCGAGCAGTACTTC. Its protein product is CASSWDRGIGEQYF.

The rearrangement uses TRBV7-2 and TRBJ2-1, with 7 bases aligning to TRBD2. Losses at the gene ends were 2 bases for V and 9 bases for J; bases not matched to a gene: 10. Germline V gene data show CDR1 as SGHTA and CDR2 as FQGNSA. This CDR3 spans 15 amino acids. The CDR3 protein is CASSLLGGRMAEQFF. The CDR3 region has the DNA TGTGCCAGCAGCTTATTGGGCGGGAGAATGGCTGAGCAGTTCTTC.

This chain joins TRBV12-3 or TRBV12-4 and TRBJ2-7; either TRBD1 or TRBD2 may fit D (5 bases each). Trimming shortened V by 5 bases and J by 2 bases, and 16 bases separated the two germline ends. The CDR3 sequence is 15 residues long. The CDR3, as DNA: TGTGCCAGCAGTATCTTGAGGGGACCCACCTACGAGCAGTACTTC. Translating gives CASSILRGPTYEQYF.

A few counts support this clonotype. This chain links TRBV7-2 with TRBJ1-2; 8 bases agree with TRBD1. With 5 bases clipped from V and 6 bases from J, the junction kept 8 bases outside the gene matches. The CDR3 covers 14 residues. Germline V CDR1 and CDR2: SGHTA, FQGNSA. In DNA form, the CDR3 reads TGTGCCAGCAGCATCCCAGGGGGCGCTCATGGCTACACCTTC. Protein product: CASSIPGGAHGYTF.

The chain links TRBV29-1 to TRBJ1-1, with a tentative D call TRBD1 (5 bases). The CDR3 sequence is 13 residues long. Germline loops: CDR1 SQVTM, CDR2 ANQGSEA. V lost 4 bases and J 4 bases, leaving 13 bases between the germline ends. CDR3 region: CSVARQGGTEAFF. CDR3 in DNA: TGCAGCGTTGCACGTCAGGGAGGCACTGAAGCTTTCTTT.

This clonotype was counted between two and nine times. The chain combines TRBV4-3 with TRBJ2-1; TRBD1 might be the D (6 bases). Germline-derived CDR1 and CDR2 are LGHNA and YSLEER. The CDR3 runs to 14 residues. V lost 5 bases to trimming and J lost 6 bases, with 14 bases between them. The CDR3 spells CASSLLLQGNEQFF. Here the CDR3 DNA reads TGCGCCAGCAGCTTGCTGTTACAGGGCAATGAGCAGTTCTTC.

CDR3 protein: CASRPVVLLNNEQFF. The CDR3 DNA reads as TGTGCCAGCAGACCCGTGGTCCTACTGAACAATGAGCAGTTCTTC. The rearrangement uses TRBV27 and TRBJ2-1; D unclear. Trimming removed 6 bases at V and 5 bases at J, with 17 bases between. The V gene's germline CDR1 is MNHEY and CDR2 SMNVEV (reference sequence). The CDR3 covers 15 residues.

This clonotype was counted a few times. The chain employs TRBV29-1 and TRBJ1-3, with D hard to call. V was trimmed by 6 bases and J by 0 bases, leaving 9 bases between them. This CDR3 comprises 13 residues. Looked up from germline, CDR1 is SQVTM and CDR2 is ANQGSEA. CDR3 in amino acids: CSVLTYSGNTIYF. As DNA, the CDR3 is TGCAGCGTCCTGACCTACTCTGGAAACACCATATATTTT.

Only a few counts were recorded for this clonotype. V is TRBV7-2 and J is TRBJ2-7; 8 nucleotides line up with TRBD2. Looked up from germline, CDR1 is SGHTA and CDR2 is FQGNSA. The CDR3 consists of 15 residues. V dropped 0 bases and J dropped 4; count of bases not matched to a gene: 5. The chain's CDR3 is CASSLADGRVYEQYF. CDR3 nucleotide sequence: TGTGCCAGCAGCTTAGCTGACGGGAGGGTGTACGAGCAGTACTTC.

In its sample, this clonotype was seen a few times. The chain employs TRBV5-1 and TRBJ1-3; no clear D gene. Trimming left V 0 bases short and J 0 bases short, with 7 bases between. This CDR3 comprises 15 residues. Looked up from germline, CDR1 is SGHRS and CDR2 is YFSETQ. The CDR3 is CASSLEAFSGNTIYF. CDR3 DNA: TGCGCCAGCAGCTTGGAAGCCTTCTCTGGAAACACCATATATTTT.